Sequencing of this T cell receptor beta chain was carried out in a study of cytomegalovirus exposure and HLA in healthy donors. Trimming took off 2 bases at V and 4 bases at J, with 9 bases between the two ends. Germline CDR1 MNHEY, CDR2 SVGAGI. The CDR3 is made up of 14 amino acids. Vbeta (60) and Jbeta (13) primers were used in the PCR. Some clones are missing from TCRdb's copy, which holds only in-frame ones; the method was immunoSEQ multiplex PCR. Of about 150,000 clones detected, roughly 80% appear once; the ten largest clones hold 13%. Findings and limits, study-wide: Both high specificity and high sensitivity reportedly marked the classifier's diagnosis of cytomegalovirus status.

Points on this clone: Antigen unknown.

The chain couples TRBV6-5 to TRBJ2-1; D ambiguous. The sequencing input was PBMCs. This clonotype was obtained from a man younger than 40 in good health and CMV-seropositive. In DNA form, the CDR3 reads TGTGCCAGCAGTTACGGGCAGACGTACAATGAGCAGTTCTTC. Protein sequence: CASSYGQTYNEQFF.